The 26 T cell receptor beta chains reported below all come from one sample, sequenced in a study of CD8 T cells in ankylosing spondylitis. TCRdb redid the calling of the 5' RACE reads with MiXCR, one entry per CDR3 protein. The data contain about 160,000 distinct CDR3 sequences, around 18% of them singletons. Sample: blood, either unsorted or a sorted T cell fraction (not recorded which). The receptors were gathered from a male donor with ankylosing spondylitis or in good health (not recorded which).

CDR3 loop: CASSGGQPANTGELFF. The CDR3 DNA sequence: TGCGCCAGCAGCGGCGGACAGCCGGCGAACACCGGGGAGCTGTTTTTT. The rearrangement links TRBV5-1 to TRBJ2-2; possibly TRBD1 for D (6 bases). The germline V gene encodes CDR1 SGHRS and CDR2 YFSETQ. V lost 4 bases, J lost 0 bases, and 13 bases lay in between. The CDR3 is 16 residues long.

This clonotype has only a few counts. This rearrangement joins TRBV6-2 or TRBV6-3 to TRBJ1-5, with 7 nucleotides matching TRBD1. Germline lookup yields CDR1 MNHEY and CDR2 SVGEGT. CDR3 length: 16 amino acids. The V gene end was trimmed by 6 bases and the J gene end by 2 bases; junction bases not matched to a gene: 10. CDR3 residues: CASRLHLQGGNQPQHF. The CDR3 bases are TGTGCCAGCAGGTTGCACCTCCAGGGGGGCAATCAGCCCCAGCATTTT.

The V gene is TRBV11-2, the J gene TRBJ1-3; D is unresolved. Germline loops: CDR1 SGHAT, CDR2 FQNNGV. Trimming cost V 5 bases and J 10 bases, with 9 bases left between them. The CDR3 is 11 amino acids. CDR3 nucleotide sequence: TGTGCCAGCAGCCCCGGGGAAACCATATATTTT. Encoded protein: CASSPGETIYF.

This clonotype was counted only a few times. The chain combines TRBV18 with TRBJ1-5, with 7 positions matching TRBD1. The germline V gene encodes CDR1 KGHSH and CDR2 LQKENI. The CDR3 is made up of 15 amino acids. V lost 6 bases to trimming and J lost 4 bases; unmatched junction nucleotides: 9. The CDR3 DNA sequence: TGTGCCAGCTCCCTGGGACAGCCCAATAATCAGCCCCAGCATTTT. Its protein is CASSLGQPNNQPQHF.

The rearrangement joins TRBV23-1 to TRBJ2-7; D gene unclear. TRBV23-1 is known as an ORF, though its function is uncertain. This CDR3 comprises 14 residues. V was trimmed by 0 bases and J by 2 bases, leaving 8 bases between them. CDR3 in amino acids: CASSQSEQTYEQYF. The DNA for the CDR3 is TGCGCCAGCAGTCAATCGGAACAGACCTACGAGCAGTACTTC.

This sequence joins TRBV18 and TRBJ2-7, with 8 bases aligning to TRBD2. Losses at the gene ends were 0 bases for V and 4 bases for J; bases not matched to a gene: 5. The CDR3 runs 15 residues. Germline V gives CDR1 KGHSH, CDR2 LQKENI. The CDR3 loop reads CASSPPEREPYEQYF. The CDR3 region has the DNA TGTGCCAGCTCACCACCGGAGCGGGAGCCATACGAGCAGTACTTC.

Many counts were recorded for this clonotype. The J gene is TRBJ2-3, the V gene TRBV29-1; D is possibly TRBD2 (6 bases). Germline loops: CDR1 SQVTM, CDR2 ANQGSEA. The CDR3 covers 11 residues. Trimming took off 3 bases at V and 7 bases at J, with 8 bases between the two ends. CDR3: CSVDAGYTQYF. CDR3 bases: TGCAGCGTTGATGCGGGGTATACGCAGTATTTT.

By sample fraction, this clonotype is medium-sized (0.01 to 0.1%). The rearrangement uses TRBV27 and TRBJ2-1, with D perhaps TRBD2 (5 bases). Per the germline V gene, CDR1 is MNHEY and CDR2 is SMNVEV (reference sequence). Trimming pared 7 bases from V and 4 bases from J, leaving 17 bases between. This CDR3 is built from 15 residues. The DNA of the CDR3 is TGTGCCAGCACCCTTCTCCCGGCGGGTTACAATGAGCAGTTCTTC. Its protein product is CASTLLPAGYNEQFF.

This clonotype was detected once. This sequence joins TRBV7-9 and TRBJ2-2; 8 nucleotides line up with TRBD2. Germline-derived CDR1 and CDR2 are SEHNR and FQNEAQ (reference sequence). The CDR3 totals 14 residues. The CDR3 loop is CAKDYAGGTGELFF. As DNA, the CDR3 is TGTGCAAAGGATTACGCGGGAGGCACCGGGGAGCTGTTTTTT. Based on the CDR3 plus reference TRBV7-9 and TRBJ2-2, the full variable domain is DTGVSQNPRHKITKRGQNVTFRCDPISEHNRLYWYRQTLGQGPEFLTYFQNEAQLEKSRLLSDRFSAERPKGSFSTLEIQRTEQGDSAMYLCAKDYAGGTGELFFGEGSRLTVL.

This clonotype was seen at least ten times. The rearrangement links TRBV5-1 to TRBJ2-3; D unresolved. CDR3 size: 14 residues. V was trimmed by 1 base and J by 1 base, leaving 7 bases between them. Per the germline V gene, CDR1 is SGHRS and CDR2 is YFSETQ. The CDR3 reads CASSLPWRTDTQYF. In DNA form, the CDR3 reads TGCGCCAGCAGCTTGCCTTGGCGCACAGATACGCAGTATTTT.

This chain uses TRBV29-1 with TRBJ2-7; 9 bases agree with TRBD2. Germline V gives CDR1 SQVTM, CDR2 ANQGSEA. The length of the CDR3 is 15 residues. The trim removed 1 base at V and 2 bases at J, leaving 6 bases unmatched. CDR3 bases: TGCAGCGTTGAAGTTGGTATAGCGGGAGCCTACGAGCAGTACTTC. This codes for CSVEVGIAGAYEQYF.

This clonotype was recorded a few times. The chain joins TRBV5-5 to TRBJ1-1; a possible D gene is TRBD1 (5 bases). The CDR3 sequence is 15 residues long. Germline CDR1 is SGHKS and CDR2 is YYEKEE (reference sequence). V lost 5 bases and J lost 1, with 15 bases in between. This CDR3 reads CASRTHPGTNTEAFF. In DNA, the CDR3 is TGTGCCAGCAGAACCCACCCGGGGACGAACACTGAAGCTTTCTTT.

This clonotype was observed a few times. The chain links TRBV20-1 to TRBJ2-2, with unresolved D. Trimming pared 3 bases from V and 6 bases from J, leaving 5 bases between. CDR1 is DFQATT, CDR2 SNEGSKA, per germline (reference sequence). The CDR3 runs 11 residues. CDR3 sequence: CSASLAGELFF. In DNA, the CDR3 is TGCAGTGCTAGTCTTGCCGGGGAGCTGTTTTTT.

This chain uses TRBV7-2 with TRBJ2-1; 7 nucleotides line up with TRBD2. V shed 1 base and J 8 bases; nucleotides not matched to a gene: 8. The CDR3 is 15 amino acids. Germline V gene data show CDR1 as SGHTA and CDR2 as FQGNSA. CDR3 coding DNA: TGTGCCAGCAGCTTAGTACTAGCCCGGGGGGATGAGCAGTTCTTC. Protein product: CASSLVLARGDEQFF.

This chain links TRBV18 with TRBJ2-3; D remains ambiguous. V lost 2 bases and J 9 bases, leaving 9 bases between the germline ends. The CDR3 runs 12 residues. Germline CDR1 reads KGHSH; CDR2 reads LQKENI. Here the CDR3 reads CASSPSGPTQYF. The CDR3 coding sequence is TGTGCCAGCTCACCATCCGGACCGACGCAGTATTTT.

The sample holds many counts of this clonotype. V is TRBV5-1 and J is TRBJ1-4; D perhaps matches TRBD1 (5 bases). Germline-derived CDR1 and CDR2 are SGHRS and YFSETQ. The CDR3 totals 16 residues. The V end lost 2 bases, the J end lost 4 bases, and 15 bases lay between the germline ends. The DNA for the CDR3 is TGCGCCAGCAGCTTCCCGCCGGGGGGGGGTAATGAAAAACTGTTTTTT. It translates to CASSFPPGGGNEKLFF.

This clonotype qualifies as medium-sized. The chain has TRBV5-1 and TRBJ1-5; tentative D call: TRBD1 (6 bases). CDR3 size: 15 residues. Per the germline V gene, CDR1 is SGHRS and CDR2 is YFSETQ. Trimming removed 3 bases from V and 1 base from J, with 11 bases in between. The CDR3 region is CASSYAGQSNQPQHF. CDR3 in DNA: TGCGCCAGCAGCTACGCGGGACAAAGCAATCAGCCCCAGCATTTT. The full variable domain, completed using reference TRBV5-1 and TRBJ1-5, is KAGVTQTPRYLIKTRGQQVTLSCSPISGHRSVSWYQQTPGQGLQFLFEYFSETQRNKGNFPGRFSGRQFSNSRSEMNVSTLELGDSALYLCASSYAGQSNQPQHFGDGTRLSIL.

This clonotype occurred a few times. J is TRBJ2-6 and V is TRBV2, with no clear D. This CDR3 is 14 amino acids long. Germline loops: CDR1 SNHLY, CDR2 FYNNEI. V lost 3 bases, J lost 3 bases, and 6 bases lay in between. CDR3 nucleotides: TGTGCCAGCAGTGAGAGGAGTGGGGCCAACGTCCTGACTTTC. Translating it yields CASSERSGANVLTF.

This clonotype was seen repeatedly, ten times or more. The rearrangement joins TRBV5-1 to TRBJ1-5; D remains ambiguous. The CDR3 extends over 13 amino acids. Looked up from germline, CDR1 is SGHRS and CDR2 is YFSETQ. V was shortened by 4 bases and J by 2 bases, with 7 bases between the two germline ends. CDR3 in amino acids: CASSPGGNQPQHF. CDR3 DNA sequence: TGCGCCAGCAGCCCCGGGGGCAATCAGCCCCAGCATTTT.

This rearrangement joins TRBV28 to TRBJ2-3; no clear D. CDR3 length: 12 amino acids. V was shortened by 5 bases and J by 5 bases, with 8 bases between the two germline ends. The germline gives CDR1 MDHEN, CDR2 SYDVKM. CDR3 in amino acids: CASSEGGDTQYF. DNA for the CDR3: TGTGCCAGCAGTGAAGGTGGAGATACGCAGTATTTT.

The rearrangement uses TRBV20-1 and TRBJ1-1; D might be TRBD1 (5 bases). Per germline, CDR1 DFQATT and CDR2 SNEGSKA (reference sequence). Between the trimmed V and J ends, which lost 5 bases and 1 base, there was a span of 11 bases. This CDR3 is 13 amino acids long. CDR3 sequence (DNA): TGCAGTGCTCCGGGGCGGCAGAACACTGAAGCTTTCTTT. Its translation: CSAPGRQNTEAFF.

This clonotype was recorded many times. The chain carries TRBV29-1 and TRBJ1-2; D is unclear. Germline CDR1 is SQVTM and CDR2 is ANQGSEA. V dropped 2 bases and J dropped 8 bases, with 12 bases sitting between them. The CDR3 runs 12 residues. This chain's CDR3 is CSVEFRLRGYTF. As DNA, the CDR3 is TGCAGCGTTGAATTTCGATTGAGGGGCTACACCTTC.

A remark on this clonotype: Compared with germline, one end of the junction differs, possibly owing to a read error. V gene TRBV6-5 combines with J gene TRBJ2-1, with a possible D match to TRBD2 (6 bases). Germline V gives CDR1 MNHEY, CDR2 SVGAGI. The CDR3 is 16 residues long. This CDR3 reads CASSYSRRAAYNAQFF. The CDR3 nucleotides read TGTGCCAGCAGTTATAGTAGGAGGGCCGCCTACAATGCGCAGTTCTTC.

This clonotype appeared many times. The V call is TRBV28, the J call TRBJ1-5; D call uncertain. This CDR3 contains 12 residues. V dropped 3 bases and J dropped 9 bases, with 9 bases sitting between them. The germline V gene encodes CDR1 MDHEN and CDR2 SYDVKM. CDR3: CASSFSGGPQHF. In DNA form, the CDR3 reads TGTGCCAGCAGTTTTTCGGGTGGGCCCCAGCATTTT. The full variable domain, rest sourced from reference TRBV28 and TRBJ1-5, is DVKVTQSSRYLVKRTGEKVFLECVQDMDHENMFWYRQDPGLGLRLIYFSYDVKMKEKGDIPEGYSVSREKKERFSLILESASTNQTSMYLCASSFSGGPQHFGDGTRLSIL.

J is TRBJ2-1 and V is TRBV12-3 or TRBV12-4; maybe TRBD2 (6 bases). V gave up 2 bases and J gave up 1 base, with 12 bases separating them. The CDR3 runs to 16 residues. For the CDR3, the DNA is TGTGCCAGCAGTTTACGGCGGGACGGGTCCTACAATGAGCAGTTCTTC. The encoded protein is CASSLRRDGSYNEQFF.

The V call is TRBV25-1, the J call TRBJ1-6; D is unresolved. The germline V gene encodes CDR1 MGHDK and CDR2 SYGVNS. V shed 1 base and J shed 5 bases, with 21 bases lying between them. CDR3 length equals 19 residues. The CDR3 loop is CASSEWGGSTLANNSPLHF. CDR3 nucleotides: TGTGCCAGCAGTGAATGGGGTGGGAGTACCCTCGCCAATAATTCACCCCTCCACTTT. Complete variable domain (other parts from reference TRBV25-1 and TRBJ1-6): EADIYQTPRYLVIGTGKKITLECSQTMGHDKMYWYQQDPGMELHLIHYSYGVNSTEKGDLSSESTVSRIRTEHFPLTLESARPSHTSQYLCASSEWGGSTLANNSPLHFGNGTRLTVT.